This T cell receptor (beta chain) was sequenced in a study of T-cell memory formation after mild COVID-19. TCRdb ran MiXCR on the 5' RACE reads and lists one entry per CDR3 protein. The sample records about 420,000 distinct CDR3 sequences, 23% being singletons. This clonotype turned up a few times. This CDR3 contains 15 residues. V lost 0 bases, J lost 3 bases, and 11 bases lay in between. The germline V gene encodes CDR1 SGHTA and CDR2 FQGNSA. The J gene is TRBJ1-1, the V gene TRBV7-2; no clear D gene. Input material: PBMCs or a T cell subset sorted from them (not recorded which). The source of this sequence is an adult woman who had mild COVID-19 (a few samples of this study predate the infection). Cell type and time point are not known. This CDR3 reads CASSLAVFSYTEAFF. The CDR3 nucleotides read TGTGCCAGCAGCTTAGCGGTCTTCTCTTACACTGAAGCTTTCTTT.